These T cell receptor beta chains were read from a single sample in a study of neurological immune-mediated disorders. One entry per CDR3 protein results from TCRdb running MiXCR on the 5' RACE reads. The data show more than 30,000 distinct CDR3 sequences, roughly 13% seen once. Input material: CD4+ T cells from blood. Source of these receptors: a female donor with HTLV-1-associated myelopathy (HAM/TSP). The CDR3 runs from the conserved cysteine through the conserved F or W.

J | V | CDR3
TRBJ2-2 | TRBV5-1 | CASRSGQALNTGELFF
TRBJ2-5 | TRBV7-2 | CASSSQYQGAQYF
TRBJ1-2 | TRBV20-1 | CSANVRGTNYGYTF
TRBJ2-6 | TRBV20-1 | CSAARPSGSGANVLTF
TRBJ2-2 | TRBV28 | CASSPPGLAGGRELFF
TRBJ1-3 | TRBV6-5 | CASSFSAGPRGAIYF
TRBJ2-7 | TRBV5-1 | CASAGLQTYEQYF
TRBJ2-4 | TRBV20-1 | CSAATSGIREDIQYF
TRBJ2-3 | TRBV6-5 | CASSYSAGGGTDTQYF
TRBJ2-2 | TRBV20-1 | CSANGGQGGELFF
TRBJ1-3 | TRBV20-1 | CSARGSGNTIYF
TRBJ1-1 | TRBV10-3 | CASGEGALKTEAFF
TRBJ2-1 | TRBV5-1 | CASSRGLAGNYNEQFF
TRBJ2-1 | TRBV20-1 | CSARPSGRTYNEQFF
TRBJ1-6 | TRBV7-9 | CASSLEAPLHF
TRBJ2-1 | TRBV29-1 | CSVVGGRSYNEQFF
TRBJ1-1 | TRBV6-6 | CASSPGGAGRGTEAFF
TRBJ2-5 | TRBV7-2 | CASSAYRDRVETQYF
TRBJ2-7 | TRBV20-1 | CSASRGALYYEQYF